The 24 T cell receptor beta chains given below trace back to one sample, sequenced in a study of cytomegalovirus exposure and HLA in healthy donors. With 60 Vbeta and 13 Jbeta primers, the PCR was carried out. Measured with immunoSEQ multiplex PCR; TCRdb has only the in-frame clones, and not every one. Recorded here are 60,000 to 65,000 clones; the top ten clones represent around 5%. The sample was PBMCs. These receptors came from a man in his thirties or forties in good health and CMV-seropositive.

The genes are TRBV6-5 and TRBJ1-6, with D unresolved. The CDR3 extends over 13 amino acids. Germline V CDR1 and CDR2: MNHEY, SVGAGI. V dropped 5 bases and J dropped 6 bases, with 8 bases sitting between them. In DNA, the CDR3 is TGTGCCAGCAGTAGCGGCGGTAATTCACCCCTCCACTTT. Residues: CASSSGGNSPLHF.

V and J are TRBV13 and TRBJ2-7; D may be TRBD1 (5 bases). CDR1 PRHDT and CDR2 FYEKMQ come from the germline V gene (reference sequence). This CDR3 spans 14 amino acids. V lost 0 bases and J lost 5, with 11 bases in between. In DNA form, the CDR3 reads TGTGCCAGCAGCTTAGGTGGGGCCTATGACGAGCAGTACTTC. Its protein product is CASSLGGAYDEQYF.

This rearrangement joins TRBV15 to TRBJ2-7, with TRBD1 matching 7 bases. The CDR3 length is 14 residues. The V gene end was trimmed by 3 bases and the J gene end by 4 bases; junction bases not matched to a gene: 6. Germline CDR1 LNHNV, CDR2 YYDKDF (reference sequence). CDR3 sequence reads: CATSRERGRYEQYF. The CDR3, as DNA: TGTGCCACCAGCAGGGAAAGGGGGCGTTACGAGCAGTACTTC.

The rearrangement joins TRBV7-9 to TRBJ1-6; TRBD1 agrees at 9 bases. The CDR3 has 16 amino acids. V was pared by 2 bases and J by 6 bases, with 5 bases of the junction left unmatched. Looked up from germline, CDR1 is SEHNR and CDR2 is FQNEAQ (reference sequence). In DNA form, the CDR3 reads TGTGCCAGCAGCTTAATAGGGGACAGGGCTAATTCACCCCTCCACTTT. Its translation is CASSLIGDRANSPLHF.

This chain joins TRBV6-5 and TRBJ2-7; 8 bases map to TRBD1. After removal of 6 bases from V and 0 bases from J, the junction contained 4 bases not matched to a gene. Germline values: CDR1 MNHEY, CDR2 SVGAGI. The CDR3 totals 14 residues. The CDR3, as DNA: TGTGCCAGCAGACGACAGGGGTCCTCCTACGAGCAGTACTTC. Its translation is CASRRQGSSYEQYF.

The chain recombines TRBV7-9 with TRBJ1-2; 9 bases fit TRBD1. V was clipped by 1 base and J by 2 bases; unmatched bases: 11. The CDR3 is made up of 18 amino acids. The germline V gene encodes CDR1 SEHNR and CDR2 FQNEAQ (reference sequence). CDR3 sequence reads: CASSLVGQGLTGNYGYTF. The CDR3 nucleotides read TGTGCCAGCAGCTTAGTGGGACAGGGTCTGACAGGAAACTATGGCTACACCTTC. The full variable domain, in which reference TRBV7-9 and TRBJ1-2 provide the parts outside the CDR3, is DTGVSQNPRHKITKRGQNVTFRCDPISEHNRLYWYRQTLGQGPEFLTYFQNEAQLEKSRLLSDRFSAERPKGSFSTLEIQRTEQGDSAMYLCASSLVGQGLTGNYGYTFGSGTRLTVV.

The chain carries TRBV6-1 and TRBJ2-1; TRBD2 matches at 12 bases. Looked up from germline, CDR1 is MNHNS and CDR2 is SASEGT. This CDR3 region has 16 residues. Losses at the gene ends were 3 bases for V and 3 bases for J; bases not matched to a gene: 3. The CDR3 DNA sequence: TGTGCCAGCAGTGACGGACTAGCGGGGATCTACAATGAGCAGTTCTTC. This translates into CASSDGLAGIYNEQFF.

V gene TRBV11-3 combines with J gene TRBJ2-7, with 8 bases lining up with TRBD1. CDR3 length: 15 residues. V lost 4 bases and J lost 0; bases outside the gene matches: 5. Germline values: CDR1 SGHNT, CDR2 YENEEA. CDR3: CASSSRDRNSYEQYF. The CDR3 nucleotides read TGTGCCAGCAGCTCTCGGGACAGGAACTCCTACGAGCAGTACTTC.

The chain carries TRBV5-1 and TRBJ2-7; TRBD1 aligns across 7 bases. Germline trimming cut 0 bases from V and 7 bases from J; bases unmatched to any gene: 7. Germline loops: CDR1 SGHRS, CDR2 YFSETQ. The CDR3 is 14 amino acids. The chain's CDR3 is CASSLEQGPGEQYF. The CDR3 DNA reads TGCGCCAGCAGCTTGGAACAGGGGCCTGGGGAGCAGTACTTC. The complete variable domain, with remaining parts taken from reference TRBV5-1 and TRBJ2-7, reads KAGVTQTPRYLIKTRGQQVTLSCSPISGHRSVSWYQQTPGQGLQFLFEYFSETQRNKGNFPGRFSGRQFSNSRSEMNVSTLELGDSALYLCASSLEQGPGEQYFGPGTRLTVT.

In the case of this clone: An end of the junction does not agree with germline; a read error may underlie this. The gene calls are TRBV18 and TRBJ2-7; 7 nucleotides align to TRBD2. Germline V gene sequence: CDR1 KGHSH, CDR2 LQKENI. The CDR3 sequence is 15 residues long. The CDR3 sequence: CASSPPGRVGYGQYF. CDR3 nucleotide sequence: TGTGCCAGCTCACCACCGGGGAGGGTTGGATACGGGCAGTACTTC.

V usage is TRBV4-2 and J usage is TRBJ2-5, with a weak D call TRBD1 (8 bases). Per germline, CDR1 LGHNA and CDR2 YNFKEQ. CDR3 size: 17 residues. V lost 4 bases and J lost 1, with 19 bases in between. Written as DNA, the CDR3 is TGTGCCAGCAGCCGAACAGGGGGGGGAATCGGCCAAGAGACCCAGTACTTC. It encodes CASSRTGGGIGQETQYF.

V usage is TRBV2 and J usage is TRBJ1-1; a possible D gene is TRBD1 (5 bases). CDR1 SNHLY and CDR2 FYNNEI come from the germline V gene. CDR3 length equals 13 residues. Deletions cut 3 bases from V and 7 bases from J, with 12 bases between. The DNA of the CDR3 is TGTGCCAGCAGTGATGGAGGGGTAGGTGAAGCTTTCTTT. Its protein product is CASSDGGVGEAFF. Complete variable domain (other parts from reference TRBV2 and TRBJ1-1): EPEVTQTPSHQVTQMGQEVILRCVPISNHLYFYWYRQILGQKVEFLVSFYNNEISEKSEIFDDQFSVERPDGSNFTLKIRSTKLEDSAMYFCASSDGGVGEAFFGQGTRLTVV.

The CDR3 region is CASSLEGQTYNEQFF. The CDR3 DNA reads TGCGCCAGCAGCCTGGAGGGACAGACCTACAATGAGCAGTTCTTC. The rearrangement joins TRBV5-1 to TRBJ2-1, with D perhaps matching TRBD1 (7 bases). From germline, CDR1 is SGHRS and CDR2 YFSETQ. Trimming took 4 bases from V and 2 from J, leaving 13 bases between them. The CDR3 is 15 amino acids. Full variable domain (rest looked up from reference TRBV5-1 and TRBJ2-1): KAGVTQTPRYLIKTRGQQVTLSCSPISGHRSVSWYQQTPGQGLQFLFEYFSETQRNKGNFPGRFSGRQFSNSRSEMNVSTLELGDSALYLCASSLEGQTYNEQFFGPGTRLTVL.

This chain uses TRBV13 with TRBJ1-1; TRBD1 might be the D (5 bases). Trimming took 5 bases from V and 7 from J, leaving 14 bases between them. CDR1 and CDR2 (germline): PRHDT, FYEKMQ (reference sequence). The CDR3 totals 13 residues. The chain's CDR3 is CASSPGEFDEAFF. The CDR3 DNA reads as TGTGCCAGCAGCCCGGGGGAGTTCGATGAAGCTTTCTTT.

The gene calls are TRBV12-5 and TRBJ2-1; D is possibly TRBD2 (7 bases). Trimming removed 0 bases from V and 6 bases from J, with 15 bases in between. This CDR3 is built from 16 residues. The germline V gene encodes CDR1 LGHNT and CDR2 FRNRAP. CDR3 DNA: TGTGCTAGTGGTTTGGTACACGGGCGGGGGCCCAATGAGCAGTTCTTC. Amino acid sequence: CASGLVHGRGPNEQFF.

V and J are TRBV6-1 and TRBJ2-7; no reliable D call. Per germline, CDR1 MNHNS and CDR2 SASEGT. Trimming shortened V by 2 bases and J by 2 bases, and 16 bases separated the two germline ends. The length of the CDR3 is 16 residues. CDR3 sequence: CASSEFSGISAYEQYF. The CDR3 coding sequence is TGTGCCAGCAGTGAATTTTCCGGTATCTCCGCCTACGAGCAGTACTTC.

J is TRBJ1-4 and V is TRBV13; D is unresolved. Deletions cut 0 bases from V and 7 bases from J, with 18 bases between. The CDR3 consists of 17 residues. Germline lookup yields CDR1 PRHDT and CDR2 FYEKMQ (reference sequence). The CDR3: CASSLGRPEGNVEKLFF. CDR3 coding DNA: TGTGCCAGCAGCTTAGGACGCCCGGAGGGTAATGTTGAAAAACTGTTTTTT.

As concerns this clone: Other DNA sequences of this sample code for an identical CDR3. The chain joins TRBV5-5 to TRBJ2-7, with TRBD1 identical over 7 bases. Germline assignment: CDR1 SGHKS and CDR2 YYEKEE (reference sequence). V trimming: 4 bases; J trimming: 2 bases; junction bases outside the gene matches: 12. This CDR3 contains 16 residues. This CDR3 reads CASSPFGDSPTYEQYF. CDR3 bases: TGTGCCAGCAGCCCGTTCGGGGACAGCCCTACCTACGAGCAGTACTTC.

The chain carries TRBV13 and TRBJ2-5; 11 bases are a match to TRBD2. The better agreement between TRBJ2-7 and the DNA end casts doubt on the J call. Germline V gene sequence: CDR1 PRHDT, CDR2 FYEKMQ (reference sequence). The CDR3 is made up of 14 amino acids. The CDR3 sequence: CASSFTSGGYEQYF. DNA for the CDR3: TGTGCCAGCAGCTTCACTAGCGGGGGCTACGAGCAGTACTTC.

This chain links TRBV19 with TRBJ2-3, with 9 positions matching TRBD2. The V gene end was trimmed by 4 bases and the J gene end by 5 bases; junction bases not matched to a gene: 4. The CDR3 has 14 amino acids. Germline lookup yields CDR1 LNHDA and CDR2 SQIVND (reference sequence). This CDR3 reads CASSSGGARDTQYF. In nucleotides, the CDR3 is TGTGCCAGTAGTAGCGGGGGGGCCCGAGATACGCAGTATTTT.

The gene calls are TRBV7-2 and TRBJ2-1; D gene uncertain. V was cut by 2 bases and J by 10 bases, with 12 bases left in between. The CDR3 extends over 13 amino acids. Germline loops: CDR1 SGHTA, CDR2 FQGNSA. For the CDR3, the DNA is TGTGCCAGCAGCTTAACGGCTGACACCGAGCAGTTCTTC. It codes for CASSLTADTEQFF. The whole variable domain, remainder taken from reference TRBV7-2 and TRBJ2-1, is GAGVSQSPSNKVTEKGKDVELRCDPISGHTALYWYRQSLGQGLEFLIYFQGNSAPDKSGLPSDRFSAERTGGSVSTLTIQRTQQEDSAVYLCASSLTADTEQFFGPGTRLTVL.

V usage is TRBV5-1 and J usage is TRBJ2-7; D is possibly TRBD2 (6 bases). Trimming removed 1 base at V and 4 bases at J, with 15 bases between. The V gene's germline CDR1 is SGHRS and CDR2 YFSETQ. CDR3 length: 15 amino acids. This chain's CDR3 is CASSLFRGAGYEQYF. CDR3 bases: TGCGCCAGCAGCTTGTTCCGCGGGGCGGGTTACGAGCAGTACTTC. The full variable domain, rest sourced from reference TRBV5-1 and TRBJ2-7, is KAGVTQTPRYLIKTRGQQVTLSCSPISGHRSVSWYQQTPGQGLQFLFEYFSETQRNKGNFPGRFSGRQFSNSRSEMNVSTLELGDSALYLCASSLFRGAGYEQYFGPGTRLTVT.

This rearrangement joins TRBV4-2 to TRBJ1-5; no firm D call. Germline CDR1 and CDR2: LGHNA and YNFKEQ. The CDR3 is made up of 15 amino acids. Trimming shortened V by 0 bases and J by 0 bases, and 6 bases separated the two germline ends. The CDR3 protein is CASSQDLYSNQPQHF. CDR3 bases: TGTGCCAGCAGCCAAGATTTGTATAGCAATCAGCCCCAGCATTTT.

The chain couples TRBV5-1 to TRBJ1-5; TRBD1 is a possible D gene (5 bases). This CDR3 is 15 amino acids long. The V gene lost 4 bases and the J gene lost 0 bases, with 11 bases spanning the gap. CDR1 is SGHRS and CDR2 is YFSETQ in the germline V gene. Here the CDR3 DNA reads TGCGCCAGCAGCCCTGACAGCCATAGCAATCAGCCCCAGCATTTT. It is translated as CASSPDSHSNQPQHF.